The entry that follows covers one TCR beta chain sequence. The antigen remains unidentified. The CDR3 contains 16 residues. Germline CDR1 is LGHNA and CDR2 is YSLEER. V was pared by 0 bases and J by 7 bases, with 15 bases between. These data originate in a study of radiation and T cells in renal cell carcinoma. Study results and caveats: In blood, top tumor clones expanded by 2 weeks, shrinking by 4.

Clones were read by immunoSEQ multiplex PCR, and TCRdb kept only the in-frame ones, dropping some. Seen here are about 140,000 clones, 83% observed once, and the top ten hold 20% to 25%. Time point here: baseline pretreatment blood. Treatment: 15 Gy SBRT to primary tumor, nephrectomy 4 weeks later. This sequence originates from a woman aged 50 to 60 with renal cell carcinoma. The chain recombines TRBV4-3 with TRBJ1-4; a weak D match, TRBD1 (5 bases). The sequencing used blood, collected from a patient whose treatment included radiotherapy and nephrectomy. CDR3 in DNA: TGCGCCAGCAGCCAAGACTATGGGGGGTTCGGTGAAAAACTGTTTTTT. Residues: CASSQDYGGFGEKLFF.